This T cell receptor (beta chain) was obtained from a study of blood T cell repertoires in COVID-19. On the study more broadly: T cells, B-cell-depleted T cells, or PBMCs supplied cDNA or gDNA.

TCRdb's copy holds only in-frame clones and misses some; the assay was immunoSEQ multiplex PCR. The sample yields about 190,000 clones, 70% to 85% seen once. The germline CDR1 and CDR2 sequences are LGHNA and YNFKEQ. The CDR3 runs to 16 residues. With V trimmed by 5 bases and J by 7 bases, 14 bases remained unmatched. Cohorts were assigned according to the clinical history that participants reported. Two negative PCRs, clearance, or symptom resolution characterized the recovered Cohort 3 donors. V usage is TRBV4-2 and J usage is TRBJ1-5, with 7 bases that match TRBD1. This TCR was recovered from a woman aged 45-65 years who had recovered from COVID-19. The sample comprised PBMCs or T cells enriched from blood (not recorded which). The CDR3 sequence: CASSSDARGGHQPQHF. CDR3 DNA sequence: TGTGCCAGCAGCTCAGATGCAAGAGGGGGCCACCAGCCCCAGCATTTT.